The subject of this entry is one TCR beta chain. Its specific antigen is unknown. One base away there is no much larger clone; base qualities are not given. TCR beta CDR3 regions were amplified from RNA transcripts. The first round of RT-PCR for the TCR CDR3 was performed with the HTBI primer set and the Qiagen OneStep RT-PCR kit. A second multiplex PCR round built the libraries, followed by size selection and purification. Paired-end sequencing of the libraries was performed with 100 bp reads on an Illumina HiSeq2000. In the paper's pipeline: SOAPnuke was used to process the raw data, throwing out any read that contained adapters or uncalled bases, had a mean Phred below 15, or lacked an exact constant-primer or identifier match. COPE v1.2.5 was used to merge high-quality paired reads, and clonotypes were defined as unique nucleotide sequences. Clonotypes were aligned to IMGT TRBV, TRBD and TRBJ reference segments using MiTCR v1.1. Only V-J combinations with frequency above 0.0001, covering roughly 99% of repertoires, were analysed. The TCS score was defined as F50 (clonal expansion) divided by E x V (chaos), with BLOSUM62-based TCRdist calculated between CDR3 peptides within each V-J. Welch's t-statistics and random forest reduced around 520 V-J features to 13, which were used in a naive Bayes classifier (R e1071). Using fastp at Q25 and MiXCR, TCRdb reprocessed the public reads and kept productive beta chains. Merged by CDR3 protein, the rows form single entries marked with the most common genes and DNA. TCRdb's processing, not the authors' own work, is the source of the V and J calls. In this sample the table shows 400,000 or so distinct CDR3 sequences, around an eighth of which occur a single time. The biggest ten clones account for around 30% of the sample.

This entry belongs to a study of T cells in Graves' hyperthyroidism and ophthalmopathy (dated by TCRdb to about 2019). Regarding the complete study: Peripheral blood samples were taken at the time of initial diagnosis, prior to any treatment. TCR V-J signatures able to tell the groups apart were searched for in a discovery cohort of 90 to 100 patients, of whom approximately 40 had Graves' ophthalmopathy and about 60 had stable Graves' hyperthyroidism. After blood sampling, hyperthyroidism patients were treated with methimazole at a starting dose of 30 mg daily, and ophthalmopathy patients were treated with high-dose intravenous methylprednisolone. The study also compared thyroid tissue and blood T-cell repertoires from roughly 6 Graves' hyperthyroidism patients. The approximately 98 discovery patients were randomly divided into training and test sets at a 7:3 ratio. The paper reports TCR Vbeta CDR3 sequencing of 130 to 150 peripheral blood samples: approximately 41 ophthalmopathy, under 85 hyperthyroidism and approximately 17 progressor patients. Whether ophthalmopathy could be predicted prospectively was tested in an independent validation cohort made up of under 20 hyperthyroidism patients plus 17 patients who later progressed to ophthalmopathy.

Ophthalmopathy patients had moderately to severely active disease, Clinical Activity Score of at least 3, NOSPECS grade of at least 4, and duration under 3 months. The study excluded patients with uncontrolled infections, other autoimmune diseases, pregnancy or lactation. Clinical symptoms, serum thyroxine and TRAb, thyroid ultrasound, and orbital computed tomography formed the basis for the diagnoses. PBMCs were isolated from 7.5 to 10 ml of fresh peripheral blood by Ficoll-Paque density gradient centrifugation. Trizol reagent was used to extract total RNA, and RNA quality was then checked on an Agilent 2100 Bioanalyzer. The research as a whole found: A 13 V-J signature model separated ophthalmopathy from stable hyperthyroidism, with just over 85% sensitivity and roughly 84% specificity in cross-validation and 80%/75% in testing. Blood samples also contained most of the expanded thyroid clonotypes (frequency above 0.001), which suggests that blood repertoires may reflect thyroid immune responses. Sample size was not statistically predetermined, and investigators were not blinded to group allocation. During validation, the model predicted progression to ophthalmopathy a median of about 6.5 months ahead of onset, with approximately 70% sensitivity and under 85% specificity.

The germline V gene (reference sequence) provides CDR1 SEHNR and CDR2 FQNEAQ. The CDR3 covers 15 residues, taking in both the cysteine and the phenylalanine. Of all the DNA, just the CDR3 is kept, 45 bases in frame from base 1. Relative to germline, V is 1 base shorter and J is 6 bases shorter, with 14 bases between their ends. Material for sequencing was blood. The chain is encoded by TRBV7-9 joined to TRBJ2-3, with a weak D call of TRBD2 (5 bases match). The TCR sequence derives from a man between 45 and 60 years old with Graves' ophthalmopathy. The CDR3 protein: CASSLGTHSRDTQYF. The nucleotide sequence is given as TGTGCCAGCAGCTTAGGGACTCACAGTAGGGATACGCAGTATTTT. The full variable domain, with segments outside the CDR3 supplied by the reference TRBV7-9 and TRBJ2-3 proteins, appears as DTGVSQNPRHKITKRGQNVTFRCDPISEHNRLYWYRQTLGQGPEFLTYFQNEAQLEKSRLLSDRFSAERPKGSFSTLEIQRTEQGDSAMYLCASSLGTHSRDTQYFGPGTRLTVL.